This TCR beta chain was observed in a study of blood T cell repertoires in COVID-19. Overall study context: COVID-19 samples, acute and convalescent, were from the United States, Italy and Spain. The cDNA or gDNA used as material had been derived from T cells, B-cell-depleted T cells, or PBMCs.

Under the authors' procedure: Reference gene primer amplification in the assay estimated nucleated cell counts. TCRdb's table, derived via immunoSEQ multiplex PCR, lists solely in-frame clones and lacks some. D and trimming come from the DNA, and the V and J calls and clone size come from that table. Of over 150,000 clones listed, more than 70% are singletons. V gave up 4 bases and J gave up 11 bases, with 11 bases separating them. The germline CDR1 and CDR2 sequences are SNHLY and FYNNEI. The CDR3 loop spans 11 amino acids. This sequence was found in a man between 18 and 35 years old with active or convalescent COVID-19. The source material was peripheral blood. The chain recombines TRBV2 with TRBJ1-1; perhaps TRBD1 as D (6 bases). The CDR3, as DNA: TGTGCCAGCAGTGTTGGGGGCAAGGCTTTCTTT. Its translation is CASSVGGKAFF.